This T cell receptor beta chain was identified during a study of shared clonotypes between healthy human individuals. TCRdb's copy holds only in-frame clones and misses some; the assay was immunoSEQ multiplex PCR. The table records around 1.6 million clones, 95% to 99% of them present only once. This CDR3 is built from 16 residues. Germline-derived CDR1 and CDR2 are MDHEN and SYDVKM. The ends were cut back, 5 bases at V and 1 base at J, with 17 bases in the middle. The material sequenced was naive CD4+ T cells sorted from blood. Subset described: CD45RA+ positively selected. This sequence was found in a man aged 25 to 40 in good health. V is TRBV28 and J is TRBJ1-1; D uncertain. CDR3 sequence (DNA): TGTGCCAGCAGTCCGCCTAGAATTTGGGGGAACACTGAAGCTTTCTTT. It translates to CASSPPRIWGNTEAFF.